The 20 T cell receptor beta chains in this list originate from one sample, sequenced in a study of T cells after yellow fever vaccination. One entry per CDR3 protein, called by TCRdb with MiXCR from the 5' RACE reads. The top ten hold around 20% of the sample, which has 200,000 to 300,000 distinct CDR3 sequences, more than 3.5% seen once. The input for sequencing was PBMCs, taken 15 days after the yellow fever booster vaccination. Receptor source: a man between 18 and 29 years old who received the YFV17D yellow fever vaccine.

This clonotype occurred many times. This chain connects TRBV20-1 to TRBJ2-1, with a weak D call TRBD2 (5 bases). The germline V gene encodes CDR1 DFQATT and CDR2 SNEGSKA (reference sequence). The CDR3 is made up of 14 amino acids. The ends were cut back, 1 base at V and 5 bases at J, with 12 bases in the middle. CDR3: CSARGLRANNEQFF. The CDR3 DNA reads TGCAGTGCTAGAGGATTGCGGGCTAACAATGAGCAGTTCTTC.

The table lists this clonotype with a few counts. V gene TRBV29-1 combines with J gene TRBJ1-2; weak D call: TRBD1 (5 bases). The ends were cut back, 1 base at V and 5 bases at J, with 11 bases in the middle. The germline V gene encodes CDR1 SQVTM and CDR2 ANQGSEA. The CDR3 is made up of 13 amino acids. CDR3 sequence reads: CSVEGRGRYGYTF. The CDR3 bases are TGCAGCGTTGAAGGGCGGGGACGGTATGGCTACACCTTC. Complete variable domain (other parts from reference TRBV29-1 and TRBJ1-2): SAVISQKPSRDICQRGTSLTIQCQVDSQVTMMFWYRQQPGQSLTLIATANQGSEATYESGFVIDKFPISRPNLTFSTLTVSNMSPEDSSIYLCSVEGRGRYGYTFGSGTRLTVV.

This clonotype came up many times. This sequence joins TRBV6-7 and TRBJ2-4, with D maybe TRBD1 (6 bases). TRBV6-7 is assigned to the ORF class and has an uncertain function. This CDR3 is built from 16 residues. The V end lost 7 bases, the J end lost 2 bases, and 18 bases lay between the germline ends. The CDR3 region is CASTERWGPTKNIQYF. In DNA, the CDR3 is TGTGCCAGCACCGAACGTTGGGGGCCGACCAAAAACATTCAGTACTTC.

This clonotype was observed many times. The gene calls are TRBV7-2 and TRBJ2-1; no firm D call. This CDR3 region has 11 residues. The V gene lost 5 bases and the J gene lost 7 bases, with 6 bases spanning the gap. In germline, CDR1 is SGHTA, CDR2 FQGNSA. CDR3 sequence reads: CASSLRNEQFF. The DNA of the CDR3 is TGTGCCAGCAGCCTTCGGAATGAGCAGTTCTTC.

This clonotype was observed at least ten times. The genes are TRBV7-6 and TRBJ2-5; TRBD2 matches at 13 bases. The germline gives CDR1 SGHVS, CDR2 FNYEAQ. With V trimmed by 5 bases and J by 2 bases, 5 bases remained unmatched. This CDR3 has 16 residues. DNA of the CDR3: TGTGCCAGCAGCCTCTGGACTAGCGGGGGACAAGAGACCCAGTACTTC. Translation: CASSLWTSGGQETQYF.

This clonotype was seen repeatedly, ten times or more. This chain links TRBV4-2 with TRBJ2-1, with D possibly TRBD2 on 6 matching bases. V lost 1 base and J 5 bases, leaving 9 bases between the germline ends. The CDR3 is made up of 14 amino acids. Per germline, CDR1 LGHNA and CDR2 YNFKEQ. In DNA, the CDR3 is TGTGCCAGCAGCCAAGGGCGGGGCAACAATGAGCAGTTCTTC. It codes for CASSQGRGNNEQFF.

This clonotype was detected ten times or more. This chain links TRBV11-2 with TRBJ2-1; D not certain. Trimming took off 4 bases at V and 7 bases at J, with 8 bases between the two ends. This CDR3 has 12 amino acids. CDR1 is SGHAT and CDR2 is FQNNGV in the germline V gene. In nucleotides, the CDR3 is TGTGCCAGCAGCTCTCTGGCAAATGAGCAGTTCTTC. This gives the protein CASSSLANEQFF.

Many counts were recorded for this clonotype. This chain uses TRBV12-3 or TRBV12-4 with TRBJ1-4; no definite D call. This CDR3 has 12 amino acids. Between the trimmed V and J ends, which lost 4 bases and 3 bases, there was a span of 3 bases. CDR3 sequence (DNA): TGTGCCAGCAGTTGGGCTAATGAAAAACTGTTTTTT. Translated, it gives CASSWANEKLFF.

A word on this clonotype: Since a much larger clone is just one base distant, this may be a read error. This chain links TRBV27 with TRBJ1-1; D is unresolved. Germline V CDR1 and CDR2: MNHEY, SMNVEV (reference sequence). The CDR3 is made up of 13 amino acids. The V end lost 5 bases, the J end lost 4 bases, and 11 bases lay between the germline ends. The CDR3 DNA follows: TGTGCCAGCAGTCCCTATGTGGTCACTGAAGCTTTCTTT. Encoded protein: CASSPYVVTEAFF.

The rearrangement links TRBV5-5 to TRBJ2-3, with TRBD1 matching 9 bases. Unmatched junction bases numbered 10, after V lost 5 bases and J lost 3 bases. From germline, CDR1 is SGHKS and CDR2 YYEKEE (reference sequence). The CDR3 extends over 16 amino acids. The CDR3 coding sequence is TGTGCCAGCAGTCTCCCGGGACAGGGAGCGACAGATACGCAGTATTTT. It specifies CASSLPGQGATDTQYF.

This clonotype has a handful of counts. The V and J genes are TRBV3-1 and TRBJ1-2; no clear D gene. CDR3 length: 13 residues. The germline V and J ends were trimmed by 0 bases and 3 bases, with 5 bases remaining between them. Per the germline V gene, CDR1 is LGHDT and CDR2 is YNNKEL (reference sequence). This chain's CDR3 is CASSQDTDYGYTF. The CDR3 nucleotides read TGTGCCAGCAGCCAAGATACTGACTATGGCTACACCTTC.

This clonotype was recorded many times. The V gene is TRBV5-1, the J gene TRBJ2-5; TRBD2 matches 7 bases. This CDR3 region has 14 residues. In germline, CDR1 is SGHRS, CDR2 YFSETQ. V lost 5 bases and J lost 5; bases outside the gene matches: 9. Written as DNA, the CDR3 is TGCGCCAGCAGGGCTAGCGGCCTGGGGGAGACCCAGTACTTC. Translation gives CASRASGLGETQYF. Filled out from reference TRBV5-1 and TRBJ2-5, the complete variable domain reads KAGVTQTPRYLIKTRGQQVTLSCSPISGHRSVSWYQQTPGQGLQFLFEYFSETQRNKGNFPGRFSGRQFSNSRSEMNVSTLELGDSALYLCASRASGLGETQYFGPGTRLLVL.

The sample holds many counts of this clonotype. The gene calls are TRBV4-1 and TRBJ2-1; no clear D gene. V was trimmed by 4 bases and J by 8 bases, leaving 12 bases between them. This CDR3 is 13 amino acids long. CDR1 and CDR2 (germline): MGHRA, YSYEKL. The CDR3 coding sequence is TGCGCCAGCAGCCGCCTGCCGGCGGATGAGCAGTTCTTC. This sequence encodes CASSRLPADEQFF.

This clonotype showed up many times. The chain has TRBV6-5 and TRBJ2-2; D is undetermined. V gave up 1 base and J gave up 3 bases, with 12 bases separating them. The CDR3 loop spans 16 amino acids. Germline loops: CDR1 MNHEY, CDR2 SVGAGI. This chain's CDR3 is CASSYWLRQDTGELFF. The CDR3, as DNA: TGTGCCAGCAGTTACTGGCTCAGGCAAGACACCGGGGAGCTGTTTTTT.

This clonotype was detected many times. This chain joins TRBV6-5 and TRBJ2-2; no definite D call. The CDR3 is made up of 13 amino acids. CDR1 is MNHEY, CDR2 SVGAGI, per germline. The ends were cut back, 2 bases at V and 9 bases at J, with 10 bases in the middle. The CDR3 DNA sequence: TGTGCCAGCAGTTACGAACAGCGTCGGGAGCTGTTTTTT. Translated: CASSYEQRRELFF.

Points on this clonotype: A much larger clone differs by one base, so this may be a read error. V and J are TRBV7-3 and TRBJ2-3; D is perhaps TRBD1 (6 bases). The germline V gene encodes CDR1 SGHTA and CDR2 FQGTGA. The CDR3 runs 14 residues. CDR3 nucleotide sequence: TGTGCCAGCAGCTTTGACAGGCACACAGATACGAAGTATTTT. Translated: CASSFDRHTDTKYF.

There are many counts of this clonotype. The genes are TRBV24-1 and TRBJ1-2; no reliable D call. CDR3 length: 12 residues. The V end lost 3 bases, the J end lost 8 bases, and 9 bases lay between the germline ends. CDR1 and CDR2 (germline): KGHDR, SFDVKD. The DNA for the CDR3 is TGTGCCACCAGTGATGCACACCAGGGCTACACCTTC. It codes for CATSDAHQGYTF.

There are many counts of this clonotype. The rearrangement links TRBV5-1 to TRBJ2-2; D not certain. CDR3 length: 15 amino acids. Between the trimmed V and J ends, which lost 0 bases and 3 bases, there was a span of 9 bases. Germline lookup yields CDR1 SGHRS and CDR2 YFSETQ. CDR3 protein: CASSLGLRDTGELFF. The CDR3 DNA is TGCGCCAGCAGCTTGGGACTCCGGGACACCGGGGAGCTGTTTTTT.

Ten or more counts support this clonotype. V usage is TRBV29-1 and J usage is TRBJ1-4; the match to TRBD1 covers 10 bases. The ends lost 6 bases at V and 8 bases at J; junction bases unmatched: 6. The CDR3 contains 13 residues. Germline assignment: CDR1 SQVTM and CDR2 ANQGSEA. CDR3 DNA: TGCAGCGTGGACAGGGGGACGGGGGAAAAACTGTTTTTT. This gives the protein CSVDRGTGEKLFF.

This clonotype was observed many times. CDR3 DNA sequence: TGCAGTGCTTCCGGGACAGTTAATAGCAATCAGCCCCAGCATTTT. Amino acid sequence: CSASGTVNSNQPQHF. The chain couples TRBV20-1 to TRBJ1-5, with 7 bases fitting TRBD1. The CDR3 sequence is 15 residues long. The germline gives CDR1 DFQATT, CDR2 SNEGSKA (reference sequence). After removal of 5 bases from V and 0 bases from J, the junction contained 7 bases not matched to a gene.